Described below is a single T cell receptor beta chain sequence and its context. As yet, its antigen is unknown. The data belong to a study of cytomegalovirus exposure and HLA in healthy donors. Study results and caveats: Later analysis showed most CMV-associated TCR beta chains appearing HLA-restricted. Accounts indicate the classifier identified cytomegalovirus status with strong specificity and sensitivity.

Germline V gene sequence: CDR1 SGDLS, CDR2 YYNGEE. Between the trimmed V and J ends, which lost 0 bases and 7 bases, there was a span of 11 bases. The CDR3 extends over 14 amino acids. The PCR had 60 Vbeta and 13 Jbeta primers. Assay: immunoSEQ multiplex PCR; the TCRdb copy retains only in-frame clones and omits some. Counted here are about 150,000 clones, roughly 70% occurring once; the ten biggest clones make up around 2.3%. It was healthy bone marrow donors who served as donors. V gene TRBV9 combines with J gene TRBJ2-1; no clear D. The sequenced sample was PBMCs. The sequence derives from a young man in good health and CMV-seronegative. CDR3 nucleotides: TGTGCCAGCAGCGTAGTAGACTCCTTTAATGAGCAGTTCTTC. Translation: CASSVVDSFNEQFF. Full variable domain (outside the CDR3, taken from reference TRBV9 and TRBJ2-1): DSGVTQTPKHLITATGQRVTLRCSPRSGDLSVYWYQQSLDQGLQFLIQYYNGEERAKGNILERFSAQQFPDLHSELNLSSLELGDSALYFCASSVVDSFNEQFFGPGTRLTVL.